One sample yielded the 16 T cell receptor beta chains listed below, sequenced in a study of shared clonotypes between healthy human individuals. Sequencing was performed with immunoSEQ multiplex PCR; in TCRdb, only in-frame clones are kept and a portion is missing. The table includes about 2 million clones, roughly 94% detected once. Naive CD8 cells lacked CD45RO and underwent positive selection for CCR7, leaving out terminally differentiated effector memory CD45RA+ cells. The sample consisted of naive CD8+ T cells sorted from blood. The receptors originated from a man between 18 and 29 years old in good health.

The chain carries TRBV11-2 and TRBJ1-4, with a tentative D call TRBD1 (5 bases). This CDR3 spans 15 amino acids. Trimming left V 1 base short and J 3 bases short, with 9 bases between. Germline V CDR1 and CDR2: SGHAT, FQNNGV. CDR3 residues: CASSLVGPSNEKLFF. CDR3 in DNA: TGTGCCAGCAGCTTAGTGGGACCTTCTAATGAAAAACTGTTTTTT.

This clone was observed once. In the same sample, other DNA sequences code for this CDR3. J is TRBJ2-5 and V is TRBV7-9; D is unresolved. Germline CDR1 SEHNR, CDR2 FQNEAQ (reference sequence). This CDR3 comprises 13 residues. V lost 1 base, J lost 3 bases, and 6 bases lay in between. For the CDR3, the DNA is TGTGCCAGCAGCTTAGAACCGGAAGAGACCCAGTACTTC. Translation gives CASSLEPEETQYF.

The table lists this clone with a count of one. The CDR3 protein is CASSSHREAETEAFF. The CDR3 DNA sequence: TGTGCCAGTAGTTCCCACAGGGAAGCCGAAACTGAAGCTTTCTTT. V usage is TRBV19 and J usage is TRBJ1-1, with D perhaps matching TRBD1 (6 bases). Trimming stripped 5 bases from V and 5 bases from J, with 18 bases between. The V gene's germline CDR1 is LNHDA and CDR2 SQIVND (reference sequence). The CDR3 is 15 residues long.

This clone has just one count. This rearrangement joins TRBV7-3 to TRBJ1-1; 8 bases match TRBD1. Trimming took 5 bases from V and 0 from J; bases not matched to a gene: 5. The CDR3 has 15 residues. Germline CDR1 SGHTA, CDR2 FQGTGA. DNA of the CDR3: TGTGCCAGCAGCCAAAACAGGGGGATGAACACTGAAGCTTTCTTT. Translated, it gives CASSQNRGMNTEAFF.

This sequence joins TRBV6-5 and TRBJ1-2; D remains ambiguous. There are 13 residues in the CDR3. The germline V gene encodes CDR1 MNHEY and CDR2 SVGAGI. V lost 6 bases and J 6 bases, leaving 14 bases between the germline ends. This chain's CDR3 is CASSPWTYHGYTF. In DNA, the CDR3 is TGTGCCAGCAGCCCTTGGACGTATCATGGCTACACCTTC.

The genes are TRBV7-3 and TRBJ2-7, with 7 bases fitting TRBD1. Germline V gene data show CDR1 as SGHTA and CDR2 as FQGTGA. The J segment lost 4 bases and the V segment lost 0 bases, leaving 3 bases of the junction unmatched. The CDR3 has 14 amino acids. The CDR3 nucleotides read TGTGCCAGCAGCTTAACCGGGACAGTTTACGAGCAGTACTTC. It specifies CASSLTGTVYEQYF.

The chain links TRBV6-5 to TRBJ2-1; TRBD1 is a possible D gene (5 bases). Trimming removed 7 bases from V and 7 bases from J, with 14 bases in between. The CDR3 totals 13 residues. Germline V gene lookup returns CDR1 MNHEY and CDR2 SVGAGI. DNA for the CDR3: TGTGCCAGCACCCCCGGTCCAGGGAATGAGCAGTTCTTC. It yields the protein CASTPGPGNEQFF.

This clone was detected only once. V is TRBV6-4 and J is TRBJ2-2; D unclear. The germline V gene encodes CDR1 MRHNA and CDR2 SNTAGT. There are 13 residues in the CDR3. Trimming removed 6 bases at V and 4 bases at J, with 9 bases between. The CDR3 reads CASRDRITGELFF. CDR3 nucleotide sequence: TGTGCCAGCAGGGATCGTATCACCGGGGAGCTGTTTTTT.

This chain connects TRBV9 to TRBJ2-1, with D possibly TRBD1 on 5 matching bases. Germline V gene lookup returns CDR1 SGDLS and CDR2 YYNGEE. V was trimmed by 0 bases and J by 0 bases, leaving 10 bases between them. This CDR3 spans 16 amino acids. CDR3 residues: CASSVEKGLSYNEQFF. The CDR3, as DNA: TGTGCCAGCAGCGTAGAAAAGGGGCTCTCCTACAATGAGCAGTTCTTC.

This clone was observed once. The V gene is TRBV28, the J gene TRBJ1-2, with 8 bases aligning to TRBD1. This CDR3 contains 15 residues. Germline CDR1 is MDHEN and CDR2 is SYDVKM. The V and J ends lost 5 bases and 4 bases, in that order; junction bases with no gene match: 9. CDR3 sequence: CASSATGGVSYGYTF. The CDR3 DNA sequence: TGTGCCAGCAGTGCAACAGGGGGAGTAAGCTATGGCTACACCTTC.

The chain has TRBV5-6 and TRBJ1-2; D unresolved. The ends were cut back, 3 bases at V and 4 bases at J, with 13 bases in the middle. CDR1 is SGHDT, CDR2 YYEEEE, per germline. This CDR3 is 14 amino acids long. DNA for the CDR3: TGTGCCAGCAGCTCGGCTTTAAGCAGCTATGGCTACACCTTC. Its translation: CASSSALSSYGYTF.

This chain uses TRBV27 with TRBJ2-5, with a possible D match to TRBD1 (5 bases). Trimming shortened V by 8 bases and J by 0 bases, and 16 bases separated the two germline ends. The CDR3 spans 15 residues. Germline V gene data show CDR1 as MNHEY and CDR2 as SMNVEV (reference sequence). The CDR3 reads CASGSQGEYQETQYF. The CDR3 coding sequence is TGTGCCAGCGGTTCGCAGGGCGAGTACCAAGAGACCCAGTACTTC.

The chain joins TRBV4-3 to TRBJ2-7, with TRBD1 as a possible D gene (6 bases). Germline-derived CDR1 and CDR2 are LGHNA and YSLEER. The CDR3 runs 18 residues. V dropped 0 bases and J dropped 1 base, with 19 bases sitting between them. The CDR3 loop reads CASSQEGILGAESYEQYF. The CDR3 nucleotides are TGCGCCAGCAGCCAAGAAGGTATATTGGGGGCGGAATCCTACGAGCAGTACTTC.

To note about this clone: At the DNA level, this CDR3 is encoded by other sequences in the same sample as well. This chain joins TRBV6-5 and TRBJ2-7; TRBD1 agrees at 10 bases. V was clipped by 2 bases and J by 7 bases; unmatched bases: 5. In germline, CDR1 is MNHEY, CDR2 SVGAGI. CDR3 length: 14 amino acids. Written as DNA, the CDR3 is TGTGCCAGCAGTTACGCCGGGACAGGGGATGAGCAGTACTTC. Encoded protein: CASSYAGTGDEQYF.

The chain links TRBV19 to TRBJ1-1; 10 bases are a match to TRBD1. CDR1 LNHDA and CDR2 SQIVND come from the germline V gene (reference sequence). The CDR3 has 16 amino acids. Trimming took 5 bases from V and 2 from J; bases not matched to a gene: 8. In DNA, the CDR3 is TGTGCCAGTAGTGCCTGGACAGGGGGACTAAACACTGAAGCTTTCTTT. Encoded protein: CASSAWTGGLNTEAFF.

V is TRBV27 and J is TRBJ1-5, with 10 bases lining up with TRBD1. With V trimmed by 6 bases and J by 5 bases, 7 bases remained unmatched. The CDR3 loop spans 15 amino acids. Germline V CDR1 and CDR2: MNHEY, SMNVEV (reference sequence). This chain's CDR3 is CASRTRTGGDQPQHF. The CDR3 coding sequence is TGTGCCAGCAGGACACGGACAGGGGGAGATCAGCCCCAGCATTTT.